What follows are 24 T cell receptor beta chains derived from one specimen sequenced in a study of shared clonotypes between healthy human individuals. Measured with immunoSEQ multiplex PCR; TCRdb has only the in-frame clones, and not every one. The sample has millions of clones; approximately 92% are singletons. The source material was naive CD4+ T cells sorted from blood. Specified subset: CD45RA+ positively selected. The source is a man aged 18 to 30 in good health.

The J gene is TRBJ2-7, the V gene TRBV5-6; the D is unclear. Trimming took off 0 bases at V and 6 bases at J, with 10 bases between the two ends. Germline V gene data show CDR1 as SGHDT and CDR2 as YYEEEE. The CDR3 runs 13 residues. This chain's CDR3 is CASSLAKGSEQYF. In DNA form, the CDR3 reads TGTGCCAGCAGCTTGGCCAAAGGGTCCGAGCAGTACTTC.

Worth noting for this clone: The sample holds other DNA sequences that translate to the same CDR3. The rearrangement joins TRBV9 to TRBJ2-1, with TRBD2 matching over 10 bases. This CDR3 region has 15 residues. The J segment lost 4 bases and the V segment lost 4 bases, leaving 5 bases of the junction unmatched. Per the germline V gene, CDR1 is SGDLS and CDR2 is YYNGEE. The CDR3 here is CASSFGLAEYNEQFF. In nucleotides, the CDR3 is TGTGCCAGCAGCTTCGGACTAGCGGAGTACAATGAGCAGTTCTTC.

This chain uses TRBV4-3 with TRBJ2-2, with 9 bases that match TRBD1. Germline V gene sequence: CDR1 LGHNA, CDR2 YSLEER. The CDR3 spans 16 residues. The J segment lost 5 bases and the V segment lost 4 bases, leaving 8 bases of the junction unmatched. The CDR3 bases are TGCGCCAGCAGCCCCCAGGGACAGGGATTTACCGGGGAGCTGTTTTTT. Residues: CASSPQGQGFTGELFF.

The V gene is TRBV7-2, the J gene TRBJ2-1; the match to TRBD2 covers 10 bases. V lost 4 bases and J lost 2; bases outside the gene matches: 5. Per germline, CDR1 SGHTA and CDR2 FQGNSA. This CDR3 spans 16 amino acids. The CDR3 nucleotides read TGTGCCAGCAGCTCTAGCGGGAGTGGCGCCTACAATGAGCAGTTCTTC. This codes for CASSSSGSGAYNEQFF.

V and J are TRBV18 and TRBJ2-1; weak D call: TRBD1 (5 bases). There are 15 residues in the CDR3. CDR1 KGHSH and CDR2 LQKENI come from the germline V gene. The ends were cut back, 6 bases at V and 6 bases at J, with 18 bases in the middle. The DNA of the CDR3 is TGTGCCAGCTCCGTGCCGACAGCGCTCCGCAATGAGCAGTTCTTC. Translation gives CASSVPTALRNEQFF.

On this clone itself: No DNA is shown, since the ends of the CDR3 on it are uncertain; the CDR3 is the one TCRdb lists. The rearrangement joins TRBV5-1 to TRBJ1-1. Germline V gives CDR1 SGHRS, CDR2 YFSETQ. Counting both end residues, the CDR3 totals 14 amino acids. The CDR3 region is CASSLGSRKEKLSF.

The rearrangement joins TRBV5-1 to TRBJ1-1; 8 nucleotides match TRBD1. This CDR3 has 17 residues. Germline values: CDR1 SGHRS, CDR2 YFSETQ. V dropped 2 bases and J dropped 1; count of bases not matched to a gene: 10. This CDR3 reads CASSLRPGGAENTEAFF. The CDR3 bases are TGCGCCAGCAGCTTACGTCCAGGGGGCGCGGAGAACACTGAAGCTTTCTTT.

The chain uses TRBV15 and TRBJ2-7, with D uncertain. The CDR3 extends over 14 amino acids. Germline values: CDR1 LNHNV, CDR2 YYDKDF (reference sequence). V was pared by 8 bases and J by 6 bases, with 20 bases between. Here the CDR3 reads CATSLGSDVSEQYF. The CDR3 DNA is TGTGCCACCTCCCTGGGATCGGACGTATCCGAGCAGTACTTC. The full variable domain, in which reference TRBV15 and TRBJ2-7 provide the parts outside the CDR3, is DAMVIQNPRYQVTQFGKPVTLSCSQTLNHNVMYWYQQKSSQAPKLLFHYYDKDFNNEADTPDNFQSRRPNTSFCFLDIRSPGLGDTAMYLCATSLGSDVSEQYFGPGTRLTVT.

In DNA, the CDR3 is TGTGCCAGTAGTGTCAGGGGTTCCTACGAGCAGTACTTC. It codes for CASSVRGSYEQYF. The chain joins TRBV19 to TRBJ2-7; weak D call: TRBD1 (6 bases). The CDR3 contains 13 residues. CDR1 and CDR2 from the germline V gene are LNHDA and SQIVND (reference sequence). V lost 5 bases and J lost 1, with 9 bases in between.

The chain recombines TRBV27 with TRBJ2-5, with D perhaps TRBD1 (6 bases). Germline V gives CDR1 MNHEY, CDR2 SMNVEV (reference sequence). V dropped 1 base and J dropped 5 bases, with 11 bases sitting between them. This CDR3 spans 14 amino acids. Written as DNA, the CDR3 is TGTGCCAGCAGTTTATTCCAGGGGCAGGAGACCCAGTACTTC. Translation: CASSLFQGQETQYF.

Notes on this clone: Other DNA sequences within the sample encode an identical CDR3. The chain is built from TRBV20-1 and TRBJ2-7; D is tentatively TRBD1 or TRBD2 (5 bases each). Trimming took 3 bases from V and 5 from J, leaving 8 bases between them. Germline values: CDR1 DFQATT, CDR2 SNEGSKA (reference sequence). CDR3 length: 11 amino acids. CDR3 nucleotide sequence: TGCAGTGCTAGGGGGCGGGACGAGCAGTACTTC. Translation: CSARGRDEQYF.

The chain is built from TRBV5-1 and TRBJ1-2; D is undetermined. The CDR3 runs to 13 residues. Germline CDR1 is SGHRS and CDR2 is YFSETQ. Trimming left V 3 bases short and J 2 bases short, with 8 bases between. The CDR3 DNA sequence: TGCGCCAGCAGCTCCCACGGGAACTATGGCTACACCTTC. Protein: CASSSHGNYGYTF.

The table lists this clone with a few counts. The chain joins TRBV7-2 to TRBJ1-1, with D possibly TRBD1 on 5 matching bases. The CDR3 has 14 amino acids. Germline lookup yields CDR1 SGHTA and CDR2 FQGNSA. V dropped 3 bases and J dropped 4 bases, with 12 bases sitting between them. CDR3 in DNA: TGTGCCAGCAGCTTTCAGGGTTGGAGCACTGAAGCTTTCTTT. Residues: CASSFQGWSTEAFF. The full variable domain, in which reference TRBV7-2 and TRBJ1-1 provide the parts outside the CDR3, is GAGVSQSPSNKVTEKGKDVELRCDPISGHTALYWYRQSLGQGLEFLIYFQGNSAPDKSGLPSDRFSAERTGGSVSTLTIQRTQQEDSAVYLCASSFQGWSTEAFFGQGTRLTVV.

The chain couples TRBV7-2 to TRBJ2-3; tentatively, D is TRBD2 (6 bases). CDR1 and CDR2 (germline): SGHTA, FQGNSA. The CDR3 is 17 amino acids. Trimming cost V 7 bases and J 0 bases, with 20 bases left between them. CDR3: CASTTRDSPFSTDTQYF. The CDR3 coding sequence is TGTGCCAGCACAACCCGGGACTCTCCATTTAGCACAGATACGCAGTATTTT.

V usage is TRBV25-1 and J usage is TRBJ2-5; D remains unclear. CDR3 length equals 15 residues. The V gene's germline CDR1 is MGHDK and CDR2 SYGVNS. Trimming took 2 bases from V and 2 from J, leaving 12 bases between them. CDR3 residues: CASSEIATPQETQYF. For the CDR3, the DNA is TGTGCCAGCAGTGAAATTGCGACTCCTCAAGAGACCCAGTACTTC.

The rearrangement joins TRBV28 to TRBJ1-1; D may be TRBD1 (5 bases). This CDR3 has 11 residues. The germline V and J ends were trimmed by 5 bases and 7 bases, with 8 bases remaining between them. Germline assignment: CDR1 MDHEN and CDR2 SYDVKM. Here the CDR3 reads CASSVTVEAFF. CDR3 in DNA: TGTGCCAGCAGTGTGACAGTTGAAGCTTTCTTT.

This rearrangement joins TRBV18 to TRBJ2-1; 10 bases align to TRBD2. Per the germline V gene, CDR1 is KGHSH and CDR2 is LQKENI. This CDR3 has 16 amino acids. The trim removed 3 bases at V and 5 bases at J, leaving 7 bases unmatched. DNA for the CDR3: TGTGCCAGCTCACCTACGATAGCGGGGGGCAACAATGAGCAGTTCTTC. This translates into CASSPTIAGGNNEQFF.

As for this clone: This sample also contains other DNA sequences that code for the same CDR3. V and J are TRBV18 and TRBJ2-7; 10 nucleotides align to TRBD2. The CDR3 runs to 16 residues. The trim removed 1 base at V and 0 bases at J, leaving 3 bases unmatched. Germline V gene lookup returns CDR1 KGHSH and CDR2 LQKENI. CDR3 bases: TGTGCCAGCTCACCACGGACTAGCGGTAACTCCTACGAGCAGTACTTC. This gives the protein CASSPRTSGNSYEQYF. The variable domain in full, completed from reference TRBV18 and TRBJ2-7, reads NAGVMQNPRHLVRRRGQEARLRCSPMKGHSHVYWYRQLPEEGLKFMVYLQKENIIDESGMPKERFSAEFPKEGPSILRIQQVVRGDSAAYFCASSPRTSGNSYEQYFGPGTRLTVT.

Remarks on this clone: In the same sample, other DNA sequences code for this CDR3. This CDR3 is CASSLRVPGELFF. The DNA of the CDR3 is TGCGCCAGCAGCTTGAGGGTACCCGGGGAGCTGTTTTTT. The genes are TRBV5-1 and TRBJ2-2; D gene ambiguous. The CDR3 contains 13 residues. The V and J ends lost 1 base and 6 bases respectively, with 7 bases between them. The germline gives CDR1 SGHRS, CDR2 YFSETQ. The variable domain in full, with the rest retrieved from reference TRBV5-1 and TRBJ2-2, is KAGVTQTPRYLIKTRGQQVTLSCSPISGHRSVSWYQQTPGQGLQFLFEYFSETQRNKGNFPGRFSGRQFSNSRSEMNVSTLELGDSALYLCASSLRVPGELFFGEGSRLTVL.

Turning to this clone: This sample includes further DNA sequences coding for the same CDR3. The chain joins TRBV6-6 to TRBJ2-7, with 11 bases aligning to TRBD2. This CDR3 comprises 14 residues. CDR1 is MNHNY and CDR2 is SVGAGI in the germline V gene (reference sequence). The trim removed 6 bases at V and 3 bases at J, leaving 4 bases unmatched. CDR3 protein: CASSRTSGSYEQYF. CDR3 bases: TGTGCCAGCAGCCGAACTAGCGGGAGCTACGAGCAGTACTTC.

Remarks on this clone: The same CDR3 can be traced to other DNA sequences in this sample. The chain is built from TRBV7-9 and TRBJ1-1, with D possibly TRBD1 on 6 matching bases. Germline V gives CDR1 SEHNR, CDR2 FQNEAQ (reference sequence). Trimming pared 4 bases from V and 5 bases from J, leaving 11 bases between. This CDR3 is built from 13 residues. The CDR3 sequence is CASSSQGGTEAFF. CDR3 nucleotides: TGTGCCAGCAGCTCACAGGGTGGGACTGAAGCTTTCTTT.

V and J are TRBV9 and TRBJ2-1, with D possibly matching TRBD2 (5 bases). The CDR3 spans 16 residues. Germline V gene sequence: CDR1 SGDLS, CDR2 YYNGEE. V was cut by 4 bases and J by 1 base, with 15 bases left in between. The CDR3 sequence: CASSTARRNSYNEQFF. The CDR3 DNA is TGTGCCAGCAGCACGGCGAGGAGGAATTCCTACAATGAGCAGTTCTTC.

Note on this clone: The sample carries other DNA sequences with the same CDR3. V is TRBV6-5 and J is TRBJ2-1, with D perhaps being TRBD1 or TRBD2 (6 bases each). Germline-derived CDR1 and CDR2 are MNHEY and SVGAGI. Trimming removed 5 bases at V and 0 bases at J, with 11 bases between. The CDR3 is 15 residues long. CDR3 residues: CASSRGGSSYNEQFF. CDR3 in DNA: TGTGCCAGCAGTAGAGGGGGGAGCTCCTACAATGAGCAGTTCTTC.

The chain is built from TRBV27 and TRBJ2-3; D is undetermined. The CDR3 contains 13 residues. The V end lost 1 base, the J end lost 4 bases, and 6 bases lay between the germline ends. Germline lookup yields CDR1 MNHEY and CDR2 SMNVEV (reference sequence). The CDR3 region is CASSLLEADTQYF. The CDR3, as DNA: TGTGCCAGCAGTTTATTAGAGGCAGATACGCAGTATTTT.